This T cell receptor (beta chain) was recovered during a study of cytomegalovirus exposure and HLA in healthy donors. Study conclusions and caveats: Further analysis, carried out later, found HLA-associated TCR beta chains more clonally expanded than equally common other chains. Some TCR beta chains (around 180 of them) were listed as cytomegalovirus-associated.

As for this clone: What it recognizes is unknown.

Nominal health characterized the donors when sampled, though unrecorded immune exposures were likely. The PCR employed 60 Vbeta primers together with 13 Jbeta primers. Only in-frame clones appear in the TCRdb table, and some are missing; sequencing was by immunoSEQ multiplex PCR. The table records about 140,000 clones, 65% to 90% of them present only once. The germline V gene encodes CDR1 MNHNS and CDR2 SASEGT. The CDR3 extends over 11 amino acids. V was clipped by 11 bases and J by 2 bases, with 10 bases between them. The sequencing sample was made of PBMCs. This chain joins TRBV6-1 and TRBJ2-7; D is unclear. The TCR originated in a female donor in good health and CMV-seronegative. CDR3 residues: CAGQFTYEQYF. CDR3 nucleotides: TGTGCCGGCCAGTTCACCTACGAGCAGTACTTC.